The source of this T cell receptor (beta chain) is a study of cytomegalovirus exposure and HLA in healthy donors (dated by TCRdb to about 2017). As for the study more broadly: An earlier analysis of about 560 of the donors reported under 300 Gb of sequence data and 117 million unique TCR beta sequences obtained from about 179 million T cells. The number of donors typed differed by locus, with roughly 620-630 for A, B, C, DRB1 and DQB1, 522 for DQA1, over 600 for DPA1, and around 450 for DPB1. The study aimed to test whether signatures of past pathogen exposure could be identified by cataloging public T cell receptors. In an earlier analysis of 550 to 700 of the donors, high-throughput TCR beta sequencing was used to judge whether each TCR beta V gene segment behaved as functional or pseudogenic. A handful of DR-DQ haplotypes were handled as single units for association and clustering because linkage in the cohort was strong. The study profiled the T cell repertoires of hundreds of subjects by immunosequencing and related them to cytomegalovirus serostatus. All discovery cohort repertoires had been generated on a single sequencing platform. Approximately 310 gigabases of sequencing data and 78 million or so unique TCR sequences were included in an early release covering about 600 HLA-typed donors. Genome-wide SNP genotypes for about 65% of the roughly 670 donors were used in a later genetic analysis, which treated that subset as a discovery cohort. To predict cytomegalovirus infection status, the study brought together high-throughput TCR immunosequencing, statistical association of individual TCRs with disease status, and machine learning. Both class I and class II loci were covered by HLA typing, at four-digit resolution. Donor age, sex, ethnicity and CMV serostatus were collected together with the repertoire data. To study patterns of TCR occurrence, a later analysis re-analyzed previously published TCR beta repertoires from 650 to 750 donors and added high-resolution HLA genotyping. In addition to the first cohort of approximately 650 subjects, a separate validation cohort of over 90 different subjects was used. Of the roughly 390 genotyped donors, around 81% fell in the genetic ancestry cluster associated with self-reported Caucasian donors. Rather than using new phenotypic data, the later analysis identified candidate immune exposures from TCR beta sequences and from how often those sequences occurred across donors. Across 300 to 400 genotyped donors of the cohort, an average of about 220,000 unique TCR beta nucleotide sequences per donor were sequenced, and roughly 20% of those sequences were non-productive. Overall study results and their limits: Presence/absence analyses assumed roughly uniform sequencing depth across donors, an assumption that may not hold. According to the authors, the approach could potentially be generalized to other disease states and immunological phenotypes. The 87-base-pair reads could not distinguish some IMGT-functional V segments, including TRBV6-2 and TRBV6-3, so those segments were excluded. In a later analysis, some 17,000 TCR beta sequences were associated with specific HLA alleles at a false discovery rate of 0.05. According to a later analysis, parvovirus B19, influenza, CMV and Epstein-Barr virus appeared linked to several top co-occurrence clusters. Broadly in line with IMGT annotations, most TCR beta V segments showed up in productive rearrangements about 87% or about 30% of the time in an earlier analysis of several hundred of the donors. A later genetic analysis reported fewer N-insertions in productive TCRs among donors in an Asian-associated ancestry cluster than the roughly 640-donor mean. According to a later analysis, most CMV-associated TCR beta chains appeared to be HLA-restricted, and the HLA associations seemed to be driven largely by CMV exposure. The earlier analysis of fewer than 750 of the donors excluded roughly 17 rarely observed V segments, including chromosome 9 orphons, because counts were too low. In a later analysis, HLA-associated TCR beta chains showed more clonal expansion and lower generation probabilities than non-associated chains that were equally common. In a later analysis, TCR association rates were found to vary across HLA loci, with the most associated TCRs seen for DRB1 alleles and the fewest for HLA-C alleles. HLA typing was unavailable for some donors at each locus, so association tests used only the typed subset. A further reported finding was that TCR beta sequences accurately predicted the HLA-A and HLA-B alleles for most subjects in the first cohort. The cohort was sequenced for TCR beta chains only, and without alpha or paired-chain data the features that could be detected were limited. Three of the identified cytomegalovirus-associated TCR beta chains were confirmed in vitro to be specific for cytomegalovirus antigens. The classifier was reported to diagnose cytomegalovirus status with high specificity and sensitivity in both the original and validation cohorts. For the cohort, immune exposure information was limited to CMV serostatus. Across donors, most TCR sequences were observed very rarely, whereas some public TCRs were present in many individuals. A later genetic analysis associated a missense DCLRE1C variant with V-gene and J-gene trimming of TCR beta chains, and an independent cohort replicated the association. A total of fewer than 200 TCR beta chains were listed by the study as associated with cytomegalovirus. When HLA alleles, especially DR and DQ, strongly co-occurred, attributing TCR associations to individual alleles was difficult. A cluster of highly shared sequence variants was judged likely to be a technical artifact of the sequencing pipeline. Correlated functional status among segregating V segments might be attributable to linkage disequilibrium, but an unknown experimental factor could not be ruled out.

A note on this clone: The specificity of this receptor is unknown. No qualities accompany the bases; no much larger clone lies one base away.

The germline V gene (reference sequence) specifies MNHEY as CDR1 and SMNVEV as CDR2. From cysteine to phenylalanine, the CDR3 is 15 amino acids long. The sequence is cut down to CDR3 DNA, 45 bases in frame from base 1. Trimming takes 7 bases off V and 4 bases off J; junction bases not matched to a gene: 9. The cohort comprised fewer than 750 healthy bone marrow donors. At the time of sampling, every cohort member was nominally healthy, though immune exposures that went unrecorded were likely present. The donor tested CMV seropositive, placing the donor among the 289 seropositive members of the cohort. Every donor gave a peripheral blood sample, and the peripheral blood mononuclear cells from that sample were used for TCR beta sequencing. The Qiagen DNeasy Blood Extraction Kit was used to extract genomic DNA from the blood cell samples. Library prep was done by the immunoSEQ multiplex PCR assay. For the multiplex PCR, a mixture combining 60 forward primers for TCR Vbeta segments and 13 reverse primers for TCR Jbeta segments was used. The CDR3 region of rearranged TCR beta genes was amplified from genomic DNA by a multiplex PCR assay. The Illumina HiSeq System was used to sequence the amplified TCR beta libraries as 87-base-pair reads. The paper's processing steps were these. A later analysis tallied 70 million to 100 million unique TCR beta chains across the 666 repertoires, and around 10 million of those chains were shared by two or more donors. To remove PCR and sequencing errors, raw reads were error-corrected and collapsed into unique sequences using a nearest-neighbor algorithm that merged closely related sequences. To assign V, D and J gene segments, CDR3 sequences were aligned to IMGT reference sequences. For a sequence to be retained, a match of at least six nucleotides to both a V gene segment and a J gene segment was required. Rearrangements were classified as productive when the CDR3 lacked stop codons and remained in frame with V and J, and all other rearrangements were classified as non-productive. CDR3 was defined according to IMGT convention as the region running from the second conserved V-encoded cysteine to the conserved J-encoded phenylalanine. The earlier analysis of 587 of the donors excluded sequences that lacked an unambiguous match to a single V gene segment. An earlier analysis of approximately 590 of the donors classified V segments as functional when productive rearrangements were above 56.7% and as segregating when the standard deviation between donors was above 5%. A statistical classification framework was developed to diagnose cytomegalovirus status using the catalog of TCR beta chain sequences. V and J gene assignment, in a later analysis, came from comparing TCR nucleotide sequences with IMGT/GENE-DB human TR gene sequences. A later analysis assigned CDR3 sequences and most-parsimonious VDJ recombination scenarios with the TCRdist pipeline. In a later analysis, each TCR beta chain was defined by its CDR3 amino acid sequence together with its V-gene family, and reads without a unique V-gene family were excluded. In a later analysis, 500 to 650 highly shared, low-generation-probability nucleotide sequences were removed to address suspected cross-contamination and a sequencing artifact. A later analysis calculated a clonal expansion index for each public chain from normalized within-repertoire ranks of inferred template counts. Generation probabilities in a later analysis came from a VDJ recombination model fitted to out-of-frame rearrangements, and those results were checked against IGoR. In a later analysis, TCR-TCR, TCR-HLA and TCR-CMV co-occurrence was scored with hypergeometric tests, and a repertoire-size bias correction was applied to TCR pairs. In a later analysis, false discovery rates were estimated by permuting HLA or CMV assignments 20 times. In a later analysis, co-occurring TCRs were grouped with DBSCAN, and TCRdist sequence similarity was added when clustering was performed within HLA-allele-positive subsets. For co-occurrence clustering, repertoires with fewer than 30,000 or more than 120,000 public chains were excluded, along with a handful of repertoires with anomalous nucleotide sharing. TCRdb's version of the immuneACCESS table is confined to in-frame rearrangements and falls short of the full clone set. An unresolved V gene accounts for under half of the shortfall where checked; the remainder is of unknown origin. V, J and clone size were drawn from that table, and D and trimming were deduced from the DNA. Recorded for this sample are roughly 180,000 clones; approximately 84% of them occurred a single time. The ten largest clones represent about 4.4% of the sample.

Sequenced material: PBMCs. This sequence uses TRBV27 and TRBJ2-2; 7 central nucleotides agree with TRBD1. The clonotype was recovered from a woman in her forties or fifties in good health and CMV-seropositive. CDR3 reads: CASTRGTAVTGELFF. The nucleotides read TGTGCCAGCACCCGAGGGACAGCGGTCACCGGGGAGCTGTTTTTT.